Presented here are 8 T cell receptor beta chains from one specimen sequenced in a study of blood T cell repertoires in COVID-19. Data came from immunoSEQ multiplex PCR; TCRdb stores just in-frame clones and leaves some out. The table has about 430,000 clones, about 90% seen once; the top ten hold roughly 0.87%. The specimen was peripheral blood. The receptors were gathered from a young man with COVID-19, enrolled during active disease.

The CDR3 spells CASSTDRARTEAFF. CDR3 DNA: TGTGCCAGCAGTACGGACAGGGCTCGGACTGAAGCTTTCTTT. The chain carries TRBV27 and TRBJ1-1; 8 bases agree with TRBD1. The CDR3 runs to 14 residues. The germline CDR1 and CDR2 sequences are MNHEY and SMNVEV (reference sequence). Trimming removed 5 bases from V and 5 bases from J; junction bases left unmatched: 7.

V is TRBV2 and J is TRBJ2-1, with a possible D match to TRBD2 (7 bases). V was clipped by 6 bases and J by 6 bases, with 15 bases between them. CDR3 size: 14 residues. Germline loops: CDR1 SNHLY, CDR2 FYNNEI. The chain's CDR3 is CASRRRGGFNEQFF. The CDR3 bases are TGTGCCAGCAGAAGGAGGGGGGGGTTCAATGAGCAGTTCTTC. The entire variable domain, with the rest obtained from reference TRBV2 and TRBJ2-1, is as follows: EPEVTQTPSHQVTQMGQEVILRCVPISNHLYFYWYRQILGQKVEFLVSFYNNEISEKSEIFDDQFSVERPDGSNFTLKIRSTKLEDSAMYFCASRRRGGFNEQFFGPGTRLTVL.

The CDR3 region is CSARAAGEQFF. DNA for the CDR3: TGCAGTGCTAGAGCAGCAGGTGAGCAGTTCTTC. The V and J genes are TRBV20-1 and TRBJ2-1, with unresolved D. There are 11 residues in the CDR3. Germline CDR1 DFQATT, CDR2 SNEGSKA (reference sequence). V was trimmed by 1 base and J by 9 bases, leaving 7 bases between them.

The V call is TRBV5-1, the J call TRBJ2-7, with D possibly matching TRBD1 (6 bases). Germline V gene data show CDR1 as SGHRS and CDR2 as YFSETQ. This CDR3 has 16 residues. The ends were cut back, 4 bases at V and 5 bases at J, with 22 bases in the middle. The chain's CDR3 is CASSTHRVGNPDEQYF. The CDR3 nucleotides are TGCGCCAGCAGCACCCACAGGGTAGGAAATCCCGACGAGCAGTACTTC.

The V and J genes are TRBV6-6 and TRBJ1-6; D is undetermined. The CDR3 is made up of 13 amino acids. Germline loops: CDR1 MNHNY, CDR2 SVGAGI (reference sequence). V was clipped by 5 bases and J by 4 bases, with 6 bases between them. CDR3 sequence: CASSPGYNSPLHF. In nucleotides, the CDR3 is TGTGCCAGCAGTCCGGGGTATAATTCACCCCTCCACTTT.

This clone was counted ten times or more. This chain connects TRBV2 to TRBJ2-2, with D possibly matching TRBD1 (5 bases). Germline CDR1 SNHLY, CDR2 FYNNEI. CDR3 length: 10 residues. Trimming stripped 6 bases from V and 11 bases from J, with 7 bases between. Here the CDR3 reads CASRQGELFF. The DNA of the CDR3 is TGTGCCAGCAGGCAGGGAGAGCTGTTTTTT. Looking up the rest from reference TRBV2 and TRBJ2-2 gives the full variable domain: EPEVTQTPSHQVTQMGQEVILRCVPISNHLYFYWYRQILGQKVEFLVSFYNNEISEKSEIFDDQFSVERPDGSNFTLKIRSTKLEDSAMYFCASRQGELFFGEGSRLTVL.

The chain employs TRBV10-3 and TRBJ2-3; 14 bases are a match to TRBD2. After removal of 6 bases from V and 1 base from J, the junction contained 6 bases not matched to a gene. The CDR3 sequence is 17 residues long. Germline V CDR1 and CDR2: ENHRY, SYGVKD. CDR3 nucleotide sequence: TGTGCCATCAGGTCCGGACTAGCGGGGGGCGGCACAGATACGCAGTATTTT. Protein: CAIRSGLAGGGTDTQYF.

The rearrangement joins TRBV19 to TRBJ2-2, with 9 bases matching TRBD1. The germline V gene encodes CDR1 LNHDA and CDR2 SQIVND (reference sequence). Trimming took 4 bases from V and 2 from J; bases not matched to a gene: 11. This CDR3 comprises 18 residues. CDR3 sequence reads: CASSTWGGGQGNTGELFF. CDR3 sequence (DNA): TGTGCCAGTAGTACTTGGGGCGGGGGACAGGGTAACACCGGGGAGCTGTTTTTT.